Shown below are 14 T cell receptor beta chains from a single sample sequenced in a study of tumor-infiltrating lymphocytes in primary liver carcinoma. TCR beta cDNA was made from 450 to 500 ng total RNA with a constant-region primer. Slightly modified ARM-PCR with three nested multiplex PCR rounds yielded TCR beta libraries. The study ran its first two PCR rounds for 9 to 10 cycles each, using TRBV1-TRBV30 forward primers and a C-beta reverse primer. TCRdb re-called the multiplex PCR reads through MiXCR, storing one row per CDR3 protein. The profile shows fewer than 350,000 distinct CDR3 sequences, around 60% of them singletons. Germline DNA was also extracted, and blood RNA was taken from unsorted whole blood. The sample consisted of peripheral blood. The receptors were sampled from a man aged 40-55 years with primary liver carcinoma and hepatitis B virus infection.

This clonotype was picked up a small number of times. Since no conserved phenylalanine or tryptophan closes the CDR3, a read error is the likely cause. The gene calls are TRBV11-2 and TRBJ2-2; tentatively, D is TRBD1 (6 bases). The V gene lost 1 base and the J gene lost 3 bases, with 18 bases spanning the gap. The CDR3 contains 18 residues. The germline gives CDR1 SGHAT, CDR2 FQNNGV. The CDR3: CASSLGLARQADTGELFS. CDR3 nucleotides: TGTGCCAGCAGCTTAGGACTGGCGAGACAGGCGGACACCGGGGAGCTGTTTTCT.

This clonotype was detected only once. V and J are TRBV6-5 and TRBJ2-7; D gene uncertain. This CDR3 region has 13 residues. The germline CDR1 and CDR2 sequences are MNHEY and SVGAGI. The CDR3 loop is CASSYARSHEHYV. For the CDR3, the DNA is TGTGCCAGCAGTTACGCTAGATCCCATGAGCACTACGTC.

For this clonotype: A read error is likely, as this CDR3 ends without the conserved phenylalanine or tryptophan. The gene calls are TRBV11-2 and TRBJ2-7; 8 nucleotides align to TRBD1. V lost 8 bases and J lost 1; bases outside the gene matches: 10. Germline V gene lookup returns CDR1 SGHAT and CDR2 FQNNGV. The CDR3 sequence is 15 residues long. This chain's CDR3 is CASGSGQGLSYEQYY. The DNA for the CDR3 is TGTGCCAGCGGCAGTGGACAGGGTCTTTCCTACGAGCAGTACTAC.

In its sample, this clonotype was seen a few times. The chain links TRBV6-2 or TRBV6-3 to TRBJ2-7, with 7 bases lining up with TRBD1. Germline CDR1 is MNHEY and CDR2 is SVGEGT. The CDR3 spans 17 residues. The V segment lost 3 bases and the J segment 3 bases; nucleotides outside the gene matches: 14. The CDR3 reads CASSYWGAGTEDYEQYF. The CDR3 nucleotides are TGTGCCAGCAGTTATTGGGGAGCCGGGACAGAGGACTACGAGCAGTACTTC.

Notes on this clonotype: This may be a read error: a much more frequent sequence differs by one nucleotide. This chain links TRBV12-3 or TRBV12-4 with TRBJ2-3; D is possibly TRBD2 (5 bases). This CDR3 has 13 residues. In DNA, the CDR3 is TGTGCCAGCAGTTTTGACCGTCGGGGTACGCTGTATTTT. Its translation: CASSFDRRGTLYF.

The table lists this clonotype with many counts. The CDR3 is CASSRLGQRGDTQYF. CDR3 in DNA: TGTGCCAGCAGCCGACTAGGCCAAAGGGGAGATACGCAGTATTTT. The rearrangement links TRBV5-4 to TRBJ2-3; tentative D call: TRBD2 (6 bases). CDR1 SGHNT and CDR2 YYREEE come from the germline V gene (reference sequence). With 4 bases removed from V and 5 bases from J, the gap between germline ends came to 17 bases. This CDR3 region has 15 residues.

Points on this clonotype: One base away lies a much larger clone, so this may be a sequencing read error. The chain combines TRBV10-3 with TRBJ1-2; D possibly corresponds to TRBD1 (5 bases). The V end lost 4 bases, the J end lost 3 bases, and 15 bases lay between the germline ends. CDR1 and CDR2 from the germline V gene are ENHRY and SYGVKD. The CDR3 totals 15 residues. The CDR3 spells CAISVEQTDHYGYTF. The CDR3 region has the DNA TGTGCCATCAGTGTGGAACAGACAGACCACTATGGCTACACCTTC.

This clonotype showed up many times. V gene TRBV7-9 combines with J gene TRBJ1-6; 9 bases map to TRBD1. Germline CDR1 SEHNR, CDR2 FQNEAQ (reference sequence). V gave up 8 bases and J gave up 9 bases; unmatched junction bases: 8. The CDR3 length is 14 residues. CDR3 DNA sequence: TGTGCCAGCTCTGTGGACAGGGGTTTTTCACCCCTCCACTTT. Its protein product is CASSVDRGFSPLHF. Drawing the rest from reference TRBV7-9 and TRBJ1-6, the complete variable domain is DTGVSQNPRHKITKRGQNVTFRCDPISEHNRLYWYRQTLGQGPEFLTYFQNEAQLEKSRLLSDRFSAERPKGSFSTLEIQRTEQGDSAMYLCASSVDRGFSPLHFGNGTRLTVT.

Turning to this clonotype: The CDR3 end shows no conserved phenylalanine or tryptophan, and so a read error is likely. The chain has TRBV11-2 and TRBJ2-3, with TRBD2 as a possible D gene (6 bases). The CDR3 spans 13 residues. Germline loops: CDR1 SGHAT, CDR2 FQNNGV. The CDR3 DNA follows: TGTGACAGCAGCCCGGGGGACTTCATAACGCAGTATTAT. Amino acids: CDSSPGDFITQYY.

This clonotype has a count of ten or more. The chain is built from TRBV29-1 and TRBJ2-7; 9 bases are shared with TRBD1. Germline V gene data show CDR1 as SQVTM and CDR2 as ANQGSEA. This CDR3 spans 13 amino acids. V lost 3 bases and J lost 6; bases outside the gene matches: 6. The CDR3 DNA reads TGCAGCGTTGAGGGACAGGGAGGGGGCGAGCAGTACTTC. It encodes CSVEGQGGGEQYF.

In regard to this clonotype: A much larger clone lies a single base off, so this may be a read error. The chain couples TRBV4-2 to TRBJ2-7; TRBD2 might be the D (5 bases). Trimming pared 4 bases from V and 4 bases from J, leaving 20 bases between. Germline CDR1 and CDR2: LGHNA and YNFKEQ. CDR3 size: 16 residues. The CDR3 spells CASSPGETGSSYEQYF. In DNA, the CDR3 is TGTGCCAGCAGCCCCGGTGAAACGGGATCGTCTTACGAGCAGTACTTC.

Note on this clonotype: This may stem from a read error, because a much larger clone lies one nucleotide away. The V call is TRBV6-2 or TRBV6-3, the J call TRBJ2-1; weak D call: TRBD2 (5 bases). V lost 7 bases and J lost 4, with 11 bases in between. The CDR3 length is 13 residues. Germline CDR1 MNHEY, CDR2 SVGEGT. The CDR3 DNA sequence: TGTGCCAGCATCCCGGGGAGATACAATGAGCAGTTCTTC. It translates to CASIPGRYNEQFF.

This clonotype was seen ten or more times. J is TRBJ1-4 and V is TRBV6-5; perhaps TRBD1 as D (5 bases). Trimming took off 5 bases at V and 4 bases at J, with 8 bases between the two ends. In germline, CDR1 is MNHEY, CDR2 SVGAGI. The CDR3 totals 13 residues. The CDR3: CASSATVNEKLFF. The CDR3 DNA reads TGTGCCAGCAGTGCGACAGTTAATGAAAAACTGTTTTTT.

This clonotype showed up many times. The rearrangement uses TRBV6-5 and TRBJ2-2; D gene ambiguous. Germline V gives CDR1 MNHEY, CDR2 SVGAGI. This CDR3 comprises 14 residues. The V and J ends lost 2 bases and 3 bases respectively, with 7 bases between them. CDR3 coding DNA: TGTGCCAGCAGTTACGGCGGTTACACCGGGGAGCTGTTTTTT. Translation gives CASSYGGYTGELFF.